This TCR beta chain derives from a study of identifying expanded T cells in peripheral blood. CDR1 and CDR2 from the germline V gene are SGHDT and YYEEEE. V lost 7 bases and J 3 bases, leaving 16 bases between the germline ends. The CDR3 consists of 14 residues. Some clones are missing from TCRdb's copy, which holds only in-frame ones; the method was immunoSEQ multiplex PCR. Of tens of thousands of clones in the sample, around 87% were seen once. With respect to this clone: As yet, its antigen is unknown.

Study-level findings and limits: Variance in clone template counts between approximately 2-week samples significantly increased with total template count across all healthy donors.

The source material was blood. This receptor was obtained from a person between 18 and 70 years old in good health. This chain joins TRBV5-6 and TRBJ1-2; the D is unclear. This chain's CDR3 is CASGRPQSYYGYTF. In nucleotides, the CDR3 is TGTGCCAGCGGACGCCCGCAGAGCTACTATGGCTACACCTTC. Supplemented by reference TRBV5-6 and TRBJ1-2, the full variable domain reads DAGVTQSPTHLIKTRGQQVTLRCSPKSGHDTVSWYQQALGQGPQFIFQYYEEEERQRGNFPDRFSGHQFPNYSSELNVNALLLGDSALYLCASGRPQSYYGYTFGSGTRLTVV.